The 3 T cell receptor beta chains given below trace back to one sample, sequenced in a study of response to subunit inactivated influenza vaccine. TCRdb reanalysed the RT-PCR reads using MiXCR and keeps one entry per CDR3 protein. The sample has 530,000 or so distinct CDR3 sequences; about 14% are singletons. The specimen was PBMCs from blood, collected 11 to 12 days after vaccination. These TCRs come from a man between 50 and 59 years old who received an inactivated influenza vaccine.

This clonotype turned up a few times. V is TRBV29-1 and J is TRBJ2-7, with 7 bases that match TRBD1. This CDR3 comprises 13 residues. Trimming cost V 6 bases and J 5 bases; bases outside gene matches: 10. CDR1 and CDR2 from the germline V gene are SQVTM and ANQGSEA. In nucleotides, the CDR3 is TGCAGCGTCGGACCGGGACAGCCGAACGAGCAGTACTTC. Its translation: CSVGPGQPNEQYF.

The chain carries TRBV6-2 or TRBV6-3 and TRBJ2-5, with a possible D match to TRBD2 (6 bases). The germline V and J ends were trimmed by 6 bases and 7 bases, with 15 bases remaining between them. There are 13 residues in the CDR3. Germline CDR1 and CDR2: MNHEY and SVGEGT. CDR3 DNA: TGTGCCAGCAGACACCGGGACTCGGGGACCCAGTACTTC. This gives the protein CASRHRDSGTQYF.

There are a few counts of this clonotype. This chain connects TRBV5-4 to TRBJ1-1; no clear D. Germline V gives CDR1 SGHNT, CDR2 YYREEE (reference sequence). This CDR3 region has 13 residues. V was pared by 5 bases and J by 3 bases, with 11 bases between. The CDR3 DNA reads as TGTGCCAGCAGGGCCCCTCAGGACACTGAAGCTTTCTTT. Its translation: CASRAPQDTEAFF.